The 6 T cell receptor beta chains below all came from one sample that was sequenced in a study of radiotherapy plus CTLA-4 blockade in lung cancer. TCRdb's copy holds only in-frame clones and misses some; the assay was immunoSEQ multiplex PCR. The sample holds about 93,000 clones, approximately 86% seen once. This specimen consisted of peripheral blood, obtained from a patient treated with radiotherapy plus ipilimumab. The source of these receptors is a human donor with non-small cell lung cancer that progressed on radiotherapy plus ipilimumab.

The CDR3 DNA reads as TGTGCCATAAGCGCAAGCAATCAGCCCCAGCATTTT. Translating gives CAISASNQPQHF. This chain joins TRBV10-3 and TRBJ1-5; no reliable D call. The V and J ends lost 9 bases and 1 base respectively, with 7 bases between them. Per the germline V gene, CDR1 is ENHRY and CDR2 is SYGVKD. The CDR3 consists of 12 residues.

The count of this clone is one. The chain has TRBV7-8 and TRBJ2-3; possibly TRBD2 for D (5 bases). The CDR3 runs 16 residues. Trimming removed 5 bases from V and 4 bases from J, with 19 bases in between. Per germline, CDR1 SGHVS and CDR2 FQNEAQ. The CDR3 DNA sequence: TGTGCCAGCAGCACCCGGCAACGGAGGAGTCCAGATACGCAGTATTTT. Its translation is CASSTRQRRSPDTQYF.

The rearrangement joins TRBV29-1 to TRBJ1-2; D is unresolved. The CDR3 is 15 residues long. V was clipped by 0 bases and J by 2 bases, with 13 bases between them. Germline CDR1 and CDR2: SQVTM and ANQGSEA. CDR3 in DNA: TGCAGCGTTGAAGATTCGAAAGGTTCGAACTATGGCTACACCTTC. Its translation: CSVEDSKGSNYGYTF.

The sample holds one count of this clone. The chain employs TRBV7-6 and TRBJ2-1, with D possibly TRBD2 on 6 matching bases. Germline-derived CDR1 and CDR2 are SGHVS and FNYEAQ. The ends were cut back, 1 base at V and 11 bases at J, with 12 bases in the middle. There are 13 residues in the CDR3. The CDR3 is CASSLGDSPKQFF. The CDR3 coding sequence is TGTGCCAGCAGCTTAGGGGACTCCCCAAAGCAGTTCTTC.

The genes are TRBV30 and TRBJ1-1; D gene ambiguous. The germline CDR1 and CDR2 sequences are GTSNPN and SVGIG (reference sequence). Trimming removed 0 bases at V and 4 bases at J, with 12 bases between. The CDR3 is 14 residues long. CDR3 loop: CAWSVLVRGTEAFF. DNA for the CDR3: TGTGCCTGGAGTGTACTGGTCCGAGGCACTGAAGCTTTCTTT.

The V and J genes are TRBV19 and TRBJ2-5; 9 positions match TRBD2. Losses at the gene ends were 7 bases for V and 3 bases for J; bases not matched to a gene: 6. CDR1 LNHDA and CDR2 SQIVND come from the germline V gene (reference sequence). This CDR3 is built from 14 residues. The CDR3 is CASTPSGRKETQYF. The CDR3 DNA is TGTGCCAGTACCCCGAGCGGGAGGAAAGAGACCCAGTACTTC.